One sample yielded the 23 T cell receptor beta chains listed below, sequenced in a study of beta chain features in type 1 diabetes. Expressed TCRB transcripts were sequenced after all isolated RNA was converted to cDNA. Some clones are missing from TCRdb's copy, which holds only in-frame ones; the method was immunoSEQ multiplex PCR. This table holds under 250,000 clones, 13% to 15% found once. The sample consisted of naive CD4+ T cells from blood. These receptors were collected from a woman in her forties in good health.

This clone was observed a few times. The CDR3 sequence is CASSFGLAGGYRDTQYF. Written as DNA, the CDR3 is TGTGCCAGCAGCTTTGGACTAGCGGGGGGGTACCGAGATACGCAGTATTTT. This sequence joins TRBV7-9 and TRBJ2-3; 15 bases map to TRBD2. CDR3 length: 17 residues. The ends lost 3 bases at V and 5 bases at J; junction bases unmatched: 6. Per the germline V gene, CDR1 is SEHNR and CDR2 is FQNEAQ (reference sequence).

The sample holds a few counts of this clone. The CDR3 DNA reads as TGTGCCAGCAGCCAACAAGCACAGGGATCATATAATTCACCCCTCCACTTT. Its protein product is CASSQQAQGSYNSPLHF. This chain links TRBV7-2 with TRBJ1-6, with D possibly TRBD1 on 6 matching bases. V lost 5 bases to trimming and J lost 4 bases, with 18 bases between them. Germline lookup yields CDR1 SGHTA and CDR2 FQGNSA. The CDR3 covers 17 residues.

The chain joins TRBV5-6 to TRBJ2-7; the match to TRBD1 covers 7 bases. The CDR3 spans 15 residues. V lost 4 bases and J lost 0; bases outside the gene matches: 7. Germline V gene sequence: CDR1 SGHDT, CDR2 YYEEEE. The CDR3 loop reads CASSITGVGSYEQYF. In nucleotides, the CDR3 is TGTGCCAGCAGCATTACAGGGGTCGGCTCCTACGAGCAGTACTTC.

The chain links TRBV5-1 to TRBJ2-6; TRBD2 is a possible D gene (5 bases). From germline, CDR1 is SGHRS and CDR2 YFSETQ. The V and J ends lost 4 bases and 2 bases respectively, with 10 bases between them. The CDR3 consists of 15 residues. The DNA of the CDR3 is TGCGCCAGCAGCACGAGGGTGACTGGGGCCAACGTCCTGACTTTC. Protein sequence: CASSTRVTGANVLTF.

The chain has TRBV7-2 and TRBJ2-7; TRBD1 matches at 9 bases. CDR1 is SGHTA and CDR2 is FQGNSA in the germline V gene. V gave up 3 bases and J gave up 3 bases; unmatched junction bases: 6. This CDR3 spans 15 amino acids. CDR3 nucleotides: TGTGCCAGCAGCTTTCCCGGGACAGGGATCTACGAGCAGTACTTC. Protein sequence: CASSFPGTGIYEQYF.

The chain carries TRBV19 and TRBJ1-5; D is unclear. V was shortened by 8 bases and J by 0 bases, with 23 bases between the two germline ends. The germline CDR1 and CDR2 sequences are LNHDA and SQIVND (reference sequence). The CDR3 extends over 18 amino acids. The DNA for the CDR3 is TGTGCCAGTCAAATAAGTGGCGGTCATCGTTATAGCAATCAGCCCCAGCATTTT. Its translation is CASQISGGHRYSNQPQHF.

There are a few counts of this clone. In the same sample, other DNA sequences code for this CDR3. The rearrangement uses TRBV6-5 and TRBJ2-7; 9 nucleotides match TRBD2. V lost 3 bases and J lost 3; bases outside the gene matches: 3. Germline-derived CDR1 and CDR2 are MNHEY and SVGAGI. This CDR3 contains 14 residues. CDR3 sequence: CASSYGGGGYEQYF. The CDR3 coding sequence is TGTGCCAGCAGTTATGGCGGGGGGGGCTACGAGCAGTACTTC.

The V and J genes are TRBV6-1 and TRBJ1-2, with D perhaps TRBD1 (6 bases). The CDR3 contains 15 residues. Germline V gives CDR1 MNHNS, CDR2 SASEGT. Between the trimmed V and J ends, which lost 6 bases and 3 bases, there was a span of 17 bases. The CDR3 region is CASSPAGGQDYGYTF. The DNA for the CDR3 is TGTGCCAGCAGCCCAGCGGGGGGGCAGGACTATGGCTACACCTTC.

This chain connects TRBV19 to TRBJ1-6; 10 bases agree with TRBD1. Losses at the gene ends were 6 bases for V and 8 bases for J; bases not matched to a gene: 4. The CDR3 runs to 14 residues. CDR1 is LNHDA, CDR2 SQIVND, per germline (reference sequence). Here the CDR3 reads CASRGTGVDSPLHF. The CDR3 DNA is TGTGCCAGTAGGGGGACAGGGGTCGATTCACCCCTCCACTTT.

The chain carries TRBV29-1 and TRBJ1-5, with TRBD1 matching over 8 bases. The CDR3 is made up of 15 amino acids. The V gene's germline CDR1 is SQVTM and CDR2 ANQGSEA. Losses at the gene ends were 4 bases for V and 4 bases for J; bases not matched to a gene: 9. CDR3 amino acids: CSVAETGDSNQPQHF. The CDR3 DNA is TGCAGCGTTGCGGAGACAGGGGACTCAAATCAGCCCCAGCATTTT. Full variable domain (missing parts from reference TRBV29-1 and TRBJ1-5): SAVISQKPSRDICQRGTSLTIQCQVDSQVTMMFWYRQQPGQSLTLIATANQGSEATYESGFVIDKFPISRPNLTFSTLTVSNMSPEDSSIYLCSVAETGDSNQPQHFGDGTRLSIL.

The rearrangement links TRBV7-9 to TRBJ2-2; unclear D gene. Per germline, CDR1 SEHNR and CDR2 FQNEAQ (reference sequence). V was pared by 5 bases and J by 5 bases, with 6 bases between. This CDR3 has 12 amino acids. CDR3 sequence: CASSLTTGELFF. Written as DNA, the CDR3 is TGTGCCAGCAGCCTCACAACCGGGGAGCTGTTTTTT.

This clone was detected only a few times. The chain employs TRBV9 and TRBJ2-1; TRBD2 aligns across 10 bases. Per germline, CDR1 SGDLS and CDR2 YYNGEE. This CDR3 contains 17 residues. Trimming at V came to 0 bases and at J to 4 bases, leaving 7 bases not matched to a gene. The DNA for the CDR3 is TGTGCCAGCAGCGTAGGGAGCGGGGGGGCCGGGTACAATGAGCAGTTCTTC. Residues: CASSVGSGGAGYNEQFF.

This clone was seen a few times. The chain links TRBV7-2 to TRBJ1-3; 9 nucleotides line up with TRBD1. CDR1 and CDR2 from the germline V gene are SGHTA and FQGNSA. This CDR3 has 12 residues. Trimming removed 5 bases from V and 11 bases from J; junction bases left unmatched: 4. The CDR3, as DNA: TGTGCCAGCAGCCCGGGACAGGGACCCATATATTTT. Amino acid sequence: CASSPGQGPIYF.

This clone was found a few times. This chain joins TRBV2 and TRBJ2-5; 10 bases line up with TRBD2. The trim removed 6 bases at V and 4 bases at J, leaving 5 bases unmatched. This CDR3 has 14 amino acids. Germline assignment: CDR1 SNHLY and CDR2 FYNNEI. The CDR3 bases are TGTGCCAGCAGCGCGGGACTAGCGATAGAGACCCAGTACTTC. Protein product: CASSAGLAIETQYF.

This chain joins TRBV6-4 and TRBJ1-2; D remains ambiguous. There are 14 residues in the CDR3. CDR1 is MRHNA and CDR2 is SNTAGT in the germline V gene. The V and J ends lost 6 bases and 3 bases respectively, with 14 bases between them. The CDR3 spells CASRPTEGDYGYTF. The DNA of the CDR3 is TGTGCCAGCAGACCCACAGAGGGCGACTATGGCTACACCTTC.

V gene TRBV2 combines with J gene TRBJ2-2; perhaps TRBD2 as D (6 bases). Trimming shortened V by 8 bases and J by 5 bases, and 15 bases separated the two germline ends. Germline V lookup: CDR1 SNHLY, CDR2 FYNNEI. There are 14 residues in the CDR3. CDR3 sequence (DNA): TGTGCCAGCCGGGGGACTCCAGGGACCGGGGAGCTGTTTTTT. It yields the protein CASRGTPGTGELFF.

In its sample, this clone was seen a few times. The V gene is TRBV5-1, the J gene TRBJ1-1, with 9 bases matching TRBD1. The CDR3 loop spans 15 amino acids. CDR1 is SGHRS, CDR2 YFSETQ, per germline. V was pared by 4 bases and J by 5 bases, with 9 bases of the junction left unmatched. CDR3 nucleotides: TGCGCCAGCAGCCCGGCGACAGGGGGAGGGACTGAAGCTTTCTTT. Protein sequence: CASSPATGGGTEAFF.

The V and J genes are TRBV6-1 and TRBJ2-7; 10 bases match TRBD1. CDR1 and CDR2 from the germline V gene are MNHNS and SASEGT. This CDR3 has 15 amino acids. With V trimmed by 7 bases and J by 6 bases, 12 bases remained unmatched. In DNA, the CDR3 is TGTGCCAGCACCGTTTCCCCCGGGACAGGGGCCGAGCAGTACTTC. Residues: CASTVSPGTGAEQYF.

The V gene is TRBV14, the J gene TRBJ2-3; 13 bases match TRBD2. The germline V gene has CDR1 SGHDN and CDR2 FVKESK. The ends lost 2 bases at V and 3 bases at J; junction bases unmatched: 8. The CDR3 contains 18 residues. The CDR3 DNA is TGTGCCAGCAGCCAATCCGGGACTAGCGGGGTGAGGACAGATACGCAGTATTTT. Translated: CASSQSGTSGVRTDTQYF. The variable domain in full, completed from reference TRBV14 and TRBJ2-3, reads EAGVTQFPSHSVIEKGQTVTLRCDPISGHDNLYWYRRVMGKEIKFLLHFVKESKQDESGMPNNRFLAERTGGTYSTLKVQPAELEDSGVYFCASSQSGTSGVRTDTQYFGPGTRLTVL.

CDR3 DNA: TGTGCCATCAGCCCGGGACACCCGGCCTCCTACGAGCAGTACTTC. Translating it yields CAISPGHPASYEQYF. This rearrangement joins TRBV10-3 to TRBJ2-7, with a weak D call TRBD1 (6 bases). V was cut by 6 bases and J by 0 bases, with 15 bases left in between. The germline V gene encodes CDR1 ENHRY and CDR2 SYGVKD. The CDR3 spans 15 residues.

The rearrangement joins TRBV18 to TRBJ1-6; D is undetermined. Germline CDR1 reads KGHSH; CDR2 reads LQKENI. The CDR3 has 14 residues. Between the trimmed V and J ends, which lost 3 bases and 10 bases, there was a span of 13 bases. The CDR3 DNA sequence: TGTGCCAGCTCACCCCCCTCGCTTGAGTCACCCCTCCACTTT. Protein sequence: CASSPPSLESPLHF.

The count of this clone is one. The V and J genes are TRBV2 and TRBJ1-2, with D maybe TRBD1 (5 bases). Trimming shortened V by 6 bases and J by 7 bases, and 15 bases separated the two germline ends. This CDR3 is 13 amino acids long. Looked up from germline, CDR1 is SNHLY and CDR2 is FYNNEI. For the CDR3, the DNA is TGTGCCAGCAGCGCCTACGATAGGGGTGGCTACACCTTC. It is translated as CASSAYDRGGYTF.

Only a few counts were recorded for this clone. The J gene is TRBJ2-1, the V gene TRBV7-8, with 7 bases aligning to TRBD1. Germline loops: CDR1 SGHVS, CDR2 FQNEAQ. V trimming: 0 bases; J trimming: 7 bases; junction bases outside the gene matches: 6. This CDR3 spans 15 amino acids. DNA of the CDR3: TGTGCCAGCAGCTTAGCTACGGGACAGACGAATGAGCAGTTCTTC. This encodes CASSLATGQTNEQFF.